This record covers a single T cell receptor (beta chain). In its sample, this clonotype was seen many times. It lacks a known antigen. No qualities accompany the bases; no much larger clone lies one base away. Hyperthyroidism was defined as stable when no progression to ophthalmopathy occurred within 18 months of follow-up. Hyperthyroidism patients were newly diagnosed, with disease duration under 2 months, and aged 18 to 65 years. Anyone with other autoimmune diseases, uncontrolled infections, pregnancy or lactation was excluded from the study. Clinical symptoms, serum thyroxine, TRAb, thyroid ultrasound and orbital computed tomography were used for diagnosis. Using Ficoll-Paque density gradient centrifugation, PBMCs were isolated from 9 to 10 ml of fresh peripheral blood. Total RNA was extracted with Trizol reagent and quality-checked on an Agilent 2100 Bioanalyzer. This entry comes from a study of Graves' ophthalmopathy and Graves' hyperthyroidism (dated by TCRdb to the late 2010s). Concerning the study at large: Peripheral blood samples were taken at the time of initial diagnosis, before any treatment was given. To tell Graves' ophthalmopathy apart from Graves' hyperthyroidism, and to predict which patients would progress to ophthalmopathy, the study relied on TCR beta repertoire signatures. In total, under 150 blood samples were TCR-sequenced: approximately 42 ophthalmopathy, 80 or so hyperthyroidism and roughly 17 hyperthyroidism-to-ophthalmopathy patients. To explore V-J signatures that separate ophthalmopathy from hyperthyroidism, a discovery set of about a hundred patients was enrolled, consisting of 40 to 45 with ophthalmopathy and approximately 60 with stable hyperthyroidism. An independent validation cohort comprised some 19 hyperthyroidism patients and about 16 patients who later progressed from hyperthyroidism to ophthalmopathy. In more than five hyperthyroidism patients, the T-cell repertoires found in thyroid tissue were compared with those found in blood. Following sample collection, hyperthyroidism patients were given methimazole at a starting dose of 30 mg daily, and ophthalmopathy patients were given high-dose intravenous methylprednisolone.

Taken from cysteine to phenylalanine, the CDR3 has 12 residues. The sequence is cut down to CDR3 DNA, 36 bases in frame from base 1. Via the germline V gene, CDR1 is SGHTA and CDR2 FQGNSA. V is reduced by 0 bases and J by 8 bases, leaving a spacing of 7 bases between them. For repertoire sequencing, TCR beta CDR3 regions were amplified from RNA transcripts. The first round was an RT-PCR using HTBI primers with the Qiagen OneStep RT-PCR kit, and this first round was followed by a second-round multiplex PCR, then size selection and purification. Libraries were sequenced on an Illumina HiSeq2000 using paired-end 100 bp reads. On the authors' methods: SOAPnuke was used to process the reads, throwing out any read that had adapters, had uncalled bases, had a mean Phred below 15, or lacked an exact constant-primer or identifier match. COPE v1.2.5 was used to merge high-quality paired reads. Each unique nucleotide sequence was treated as a clonotype, and MiTCR v1.1 was used to align the clonotypes to the IMGT TRB V, D and J references. The analysis was limited to V-J combinations with a frequency above 0.0001, which together covered 99% to 99.2% of the repertoires. For each V-J combination, a TCR clonal expansion and chaos score was defined as F50 clonal expansion divided by the chaos observed in the TCRdist matrix. Welch's t-statistics and random forest were used to reduce the features to approximately 13 V-J combinations, which were then used as input to a naive Bayes classifier. Thyroid-blood repertoire similarity was quantified with the Morisita-Horn index. The public reads were reanalyzed by TCRdb: fastp trimming at Q25, MiXCR alignment, in-frame beta chains only. Rows are unified per CDR3 protein, each entry keeping the most common DNA and genes. TCRdb, rather than the study authors, made the V and J calls. The sample profile shows some 350,000 distinct CDR3 sequences; approximately 17% of them were found once. The top ten clones comprise 2.4% of the sample.

Results and caveats for the whole study, not just this receptor: No statistical method was used to set the sample size in advance, and the investigators knew which group each participant was assigned to. Most expanded thyroid clonotypes with frequency above 0.001 were also detected in blood, suggesting blood repertoires may reflect the thyroid immune response. In cross-validation, the 13-signature model distinguished ophthalmopathy from stable hyperthyroidism with nearly 90% sensitivity and 81% to 83% specificity, and in the test set the corresponding values were about 80% and 75%. In validation, the model predicted ophthalmopathy progression with more than 55% sensitivity and approximately 72% specificity; 12 predicted patients were CT-confirmed with GO in a median of about 6.2 months.

This TCR was sampled from an adult woman with stable Graves' hyperthyroidism. This chain joins TRBV7-2 to TRBJ1-2; confidence is insufficient to name the D gene. The sequencing sample was made of peripheral blood. CDR3 protein: CASSLAGSGYTF. DNA sequence: TGTGCCAGCAGCTTAGCCGGGAGCGGCTACACCTTC.